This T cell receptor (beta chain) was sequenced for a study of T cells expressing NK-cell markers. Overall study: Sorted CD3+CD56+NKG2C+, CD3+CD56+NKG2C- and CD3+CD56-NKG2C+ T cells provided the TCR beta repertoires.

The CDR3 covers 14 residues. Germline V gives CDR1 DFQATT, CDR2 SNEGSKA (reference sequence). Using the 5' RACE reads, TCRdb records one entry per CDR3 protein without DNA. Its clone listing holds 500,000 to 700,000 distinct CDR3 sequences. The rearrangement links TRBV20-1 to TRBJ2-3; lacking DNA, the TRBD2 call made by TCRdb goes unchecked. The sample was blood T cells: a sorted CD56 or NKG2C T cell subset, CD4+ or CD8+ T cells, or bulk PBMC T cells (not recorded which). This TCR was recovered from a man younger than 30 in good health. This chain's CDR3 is CSASIGSGTDTQYF.